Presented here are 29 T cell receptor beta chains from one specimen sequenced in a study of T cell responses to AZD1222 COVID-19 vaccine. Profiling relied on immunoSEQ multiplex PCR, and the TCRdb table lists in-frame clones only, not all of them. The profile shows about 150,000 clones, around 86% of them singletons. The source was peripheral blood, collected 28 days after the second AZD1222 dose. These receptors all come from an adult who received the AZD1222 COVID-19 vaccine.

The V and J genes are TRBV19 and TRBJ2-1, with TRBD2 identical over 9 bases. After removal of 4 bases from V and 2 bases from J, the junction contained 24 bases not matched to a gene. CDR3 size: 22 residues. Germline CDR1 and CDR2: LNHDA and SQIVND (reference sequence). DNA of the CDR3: TGTGCCAGTAGTAATCCACTTAGCGTTACGCGGGAGGGGAGACTTGCCTACAATGAGCAGTTCTTC. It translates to CASSNPLSVTREGRLAYNEQFF.

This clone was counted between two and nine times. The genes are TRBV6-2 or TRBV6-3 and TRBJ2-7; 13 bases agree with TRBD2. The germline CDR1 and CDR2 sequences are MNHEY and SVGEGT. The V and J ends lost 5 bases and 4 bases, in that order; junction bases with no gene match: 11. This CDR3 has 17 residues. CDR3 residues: CASSTWTSGSQGYEQYF. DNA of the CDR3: TGTGCCAGCAGTACATGGACTAGCGGGAGTCAGGGTTACGAGCAGTACTTC.

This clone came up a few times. The CDR3 is CASSLASGHQETQYF. The CDR3 nucleotides are TGTGCCAGCAGCTTAGCCTCGGGACACCAAGAGACCCAGTACTTC. J is TRBJ2-5 and V is TRBV11-3; D possibly uses TRBD1 or TRBD2 (5 bases each). With 1 base removed from V and 0 bases from J, the gap between germline ends came to 9 bases. This CDR3 is 15 amino acids long. Germline values: CDR1 SGHNT, CDR2 YENEEA.

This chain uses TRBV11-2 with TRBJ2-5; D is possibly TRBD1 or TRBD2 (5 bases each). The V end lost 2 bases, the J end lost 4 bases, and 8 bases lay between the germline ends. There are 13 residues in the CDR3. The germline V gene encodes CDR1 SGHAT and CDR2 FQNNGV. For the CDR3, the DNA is TGTGCCAGCAGCTTAACGGGGCGAGAGACCCAGTACTTC. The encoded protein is CASSLTGRETQYF.

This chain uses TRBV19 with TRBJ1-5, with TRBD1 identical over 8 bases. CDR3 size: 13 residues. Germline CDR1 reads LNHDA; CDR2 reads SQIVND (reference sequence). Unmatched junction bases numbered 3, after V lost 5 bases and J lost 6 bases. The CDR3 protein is CASSDTGGQPQHF. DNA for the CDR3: TGTGCCAGTAGTGATACAGGGGGTCAGCCCCAGCATTTT.

Here the CDR3 DNA reads TGCACCCCAGGTTTATGTTCCCGGCATTACGAGCAGTACTTC. Translating it yields CTPGLCSRHYEQYF. The gene calls are TRBV1 and TRBJ2-7; whether TRBD1, the table's D call, matches the DNA was not checked. TRBV1 corresponds to a pseudogene. The CDR3 runs 14 residues.

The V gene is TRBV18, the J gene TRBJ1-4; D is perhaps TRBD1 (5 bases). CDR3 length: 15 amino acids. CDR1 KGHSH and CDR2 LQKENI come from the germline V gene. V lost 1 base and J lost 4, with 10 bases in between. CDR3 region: CASSPRGTGNEKLFF. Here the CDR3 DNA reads TGTGCCAGCTCACCACGGGGGACGGGTAATGAAAAACTGTTTTTT.

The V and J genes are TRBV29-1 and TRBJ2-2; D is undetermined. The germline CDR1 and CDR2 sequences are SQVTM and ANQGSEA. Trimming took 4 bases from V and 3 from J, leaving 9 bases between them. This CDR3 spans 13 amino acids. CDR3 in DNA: TGCAGCGTTGTAAGGCAGTACACCGGGGAGCTGTTTTTT. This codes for CSVVRQYTGELFF.

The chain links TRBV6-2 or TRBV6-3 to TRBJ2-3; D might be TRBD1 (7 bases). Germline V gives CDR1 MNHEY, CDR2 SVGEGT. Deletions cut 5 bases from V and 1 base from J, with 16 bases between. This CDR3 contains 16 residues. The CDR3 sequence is CASSTRGGGGTDTQYF. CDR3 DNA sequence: TGTGCCAGCAGTACGCGTGGAGGGGGCGGCACAGATACGCAGTATTTT.

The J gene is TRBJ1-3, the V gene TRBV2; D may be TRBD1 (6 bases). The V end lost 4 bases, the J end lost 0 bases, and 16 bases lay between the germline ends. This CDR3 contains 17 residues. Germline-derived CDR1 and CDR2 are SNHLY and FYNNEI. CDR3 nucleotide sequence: TGTGCCAGCAGTGGAATAGTCGGACAGAGCTCTGGAAACACCATATATTTT. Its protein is CASSGIVGQSSGNTIYF.

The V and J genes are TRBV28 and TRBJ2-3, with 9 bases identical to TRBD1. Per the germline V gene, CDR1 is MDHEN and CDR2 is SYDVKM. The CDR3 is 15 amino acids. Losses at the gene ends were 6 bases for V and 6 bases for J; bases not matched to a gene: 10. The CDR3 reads CASRYRDREWDTQYF. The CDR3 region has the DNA TGTGCCAGCAGGTACCGGGACAGGGAATGGGATACGCAGTATTTT.

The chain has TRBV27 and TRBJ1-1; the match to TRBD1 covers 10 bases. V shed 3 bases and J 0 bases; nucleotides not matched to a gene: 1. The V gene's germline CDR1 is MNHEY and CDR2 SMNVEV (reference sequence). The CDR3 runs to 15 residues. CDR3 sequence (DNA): TGTGCCAGCAGTTTCGGGACAGGGGTGAACACTGAAGCTTTCTTT. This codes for CASSFGTGVNTEAFF.

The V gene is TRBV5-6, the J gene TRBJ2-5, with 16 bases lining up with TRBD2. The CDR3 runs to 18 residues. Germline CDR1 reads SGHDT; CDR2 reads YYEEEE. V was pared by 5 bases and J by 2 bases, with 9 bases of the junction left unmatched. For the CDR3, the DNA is TGTGCCAGCAGTGATGGGACTAGCGGGAGGGCCGGGCAAGAGACCCAGTACTTC. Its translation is CASSDGTSGRAGQETQYF. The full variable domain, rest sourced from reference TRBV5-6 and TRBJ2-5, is DAGVTQSPTHLIKTRGQQVTLRCSPKSGHDTVSWYQQALGQGPQFIFQYYEEEERQRGNFPDRFSGHQFPNYSSELNVNALLLGDSALYLCASSDGTSGRAGQETQYFGPGTRLLVL.

The CDR3 region has the DNA TGTGCCAGCAGCTTAGGGGCGGGAGGGCCCTCGGAGACCCAGTACTTC. It codes for CASSLGAGGPSETQYF. V is TRBV11-2 and J is TRBJ2-5; 9 positions match TRBD2. The CDR3 has 16 amino acids. Trimming removed 1 base from V and 5 bases from J; junction bases left unmatched: 8. Germline V gene data show CDR1 as SGHAT and CDR2 as FQNNGV.

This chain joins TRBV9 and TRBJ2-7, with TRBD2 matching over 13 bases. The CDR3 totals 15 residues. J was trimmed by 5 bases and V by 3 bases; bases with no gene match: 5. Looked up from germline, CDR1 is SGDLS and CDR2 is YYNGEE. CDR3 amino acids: CASSATSGRGNEQYF. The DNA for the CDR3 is TGTGCCAGCAGCGCTACTAGCGGGAGGGGTAACGAGCAGTACTTC.

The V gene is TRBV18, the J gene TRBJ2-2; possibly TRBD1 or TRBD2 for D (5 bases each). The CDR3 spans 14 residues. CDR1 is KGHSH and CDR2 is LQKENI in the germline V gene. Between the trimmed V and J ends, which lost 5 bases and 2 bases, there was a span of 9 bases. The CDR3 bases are TGTGCCAGCTCATCCGGGACCAACACCGGGGAGCTGTTTTTT. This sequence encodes CASSSGTNTGELFF.

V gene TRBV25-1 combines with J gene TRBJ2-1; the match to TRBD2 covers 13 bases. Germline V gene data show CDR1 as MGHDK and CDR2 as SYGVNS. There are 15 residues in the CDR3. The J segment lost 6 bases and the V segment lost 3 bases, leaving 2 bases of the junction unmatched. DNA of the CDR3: TGTGCCAGCAGTGAGGGACTAGCGGGACGCAATGAGCAGTTCTTC. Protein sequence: CASSEGLAGRNEQFF. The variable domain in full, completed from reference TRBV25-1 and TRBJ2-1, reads EADIYQTPRYLVIGTGKKITLECSQTMGHDKMYWYQQDPGMELHLIHYSYGVNSTEKGDLSSESTVSRIRTEHFPLTLESARPSHTSQYLCASSEGLAGRNEQFFGPGTRLTVL.

CDR3 amino acids: CASSPLTGNYGYTF. The CDR3 DNA is TGTGCCAGCAGCCCCTTAACAGGGAACTATGGCTACACCTTC. The chain recombines TRBV27 with TRBJ1-2; the D gene is possibly TRBD1 (6 bases). This CDR3 spans 14 amino acids. Deletions cut 6 bases from V and 2 bases from J, with 13 bases between. In germline, CDR1 is MNHEY, CDR2 SMNVEV (reference sequence).

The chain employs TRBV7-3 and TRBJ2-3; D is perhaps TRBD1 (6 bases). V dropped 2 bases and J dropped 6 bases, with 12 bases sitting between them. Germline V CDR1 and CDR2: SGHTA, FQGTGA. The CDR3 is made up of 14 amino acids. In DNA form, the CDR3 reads TGTGCCAGCAGCTTAGACAGGTGGTTGGATACGCAGTATTTT. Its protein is CASSLDRWLDTQYF.

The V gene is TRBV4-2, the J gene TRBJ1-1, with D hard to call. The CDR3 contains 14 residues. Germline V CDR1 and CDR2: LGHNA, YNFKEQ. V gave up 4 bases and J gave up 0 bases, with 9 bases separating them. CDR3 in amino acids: CASSLGEMNTEAFF. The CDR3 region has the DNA TGTGCCAGCAGCCTGGGAGAGATGAACACTGAAGCTTTCTTT.

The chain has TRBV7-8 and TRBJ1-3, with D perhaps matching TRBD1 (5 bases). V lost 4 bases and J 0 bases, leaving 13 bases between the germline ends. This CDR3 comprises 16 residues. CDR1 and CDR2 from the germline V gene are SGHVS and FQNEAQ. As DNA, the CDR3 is TGTGCCAGCAGCTCCGGACAAGGCGCCTCTGGAAACACCATATATTTT. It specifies CASSSGQGASGNTIYF.

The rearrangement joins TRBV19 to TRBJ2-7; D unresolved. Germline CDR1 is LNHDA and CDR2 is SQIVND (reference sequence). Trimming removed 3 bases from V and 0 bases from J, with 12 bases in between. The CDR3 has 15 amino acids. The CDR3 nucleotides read TGTGCCAGTAGTATTGGTAGGTCCATCTCCTACGAGCAGTACTTC. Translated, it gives CASSIGRSISYEQYF. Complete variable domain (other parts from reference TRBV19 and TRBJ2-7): DGGITQSPKYLFRKEGQNVTLSCEQNLNHDAMYWYRQDPGQGLRLIYYSQIVNDFQKGDIAEGYSVSREKKESFPLTVTSAQKNPTAFYLCASSIGRSISYEQYFGPGTRLTVT.

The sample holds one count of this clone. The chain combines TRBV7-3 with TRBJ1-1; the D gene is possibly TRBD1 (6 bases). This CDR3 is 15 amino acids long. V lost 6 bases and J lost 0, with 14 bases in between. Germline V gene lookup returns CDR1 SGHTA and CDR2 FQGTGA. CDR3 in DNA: TGTGCCAGCAGACGGGGGCCCGGCATGAACACTGAAGCTTTCTTT. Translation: CASRRGPGMNTEAFF.

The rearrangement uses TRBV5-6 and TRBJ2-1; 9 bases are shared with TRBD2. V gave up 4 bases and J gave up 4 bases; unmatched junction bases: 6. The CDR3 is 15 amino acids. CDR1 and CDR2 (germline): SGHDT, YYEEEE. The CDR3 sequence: CASSARLAAYNEQFF. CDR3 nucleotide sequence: TGTGCCAGCAGCGCAAGACTAGCGGCTTACAATGAGCAGTTCTTC.

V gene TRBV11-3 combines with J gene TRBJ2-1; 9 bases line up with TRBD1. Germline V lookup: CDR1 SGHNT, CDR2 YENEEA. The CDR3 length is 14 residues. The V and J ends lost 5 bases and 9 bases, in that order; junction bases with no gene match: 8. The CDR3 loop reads CASSPGGQGGEQFF. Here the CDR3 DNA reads TGTGCCAGCAGCCCGGGGGGACAGGGAGGTGAGCAGTTCTTC.

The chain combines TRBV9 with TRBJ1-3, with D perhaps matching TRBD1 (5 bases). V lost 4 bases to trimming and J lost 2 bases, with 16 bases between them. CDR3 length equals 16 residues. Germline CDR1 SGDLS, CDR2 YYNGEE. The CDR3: CASSPSGGMAGNTIYF. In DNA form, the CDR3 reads TGTGCCAGCAGCCCTAGTGGGGGGATGGCTGGAAACACCATATATTTT.

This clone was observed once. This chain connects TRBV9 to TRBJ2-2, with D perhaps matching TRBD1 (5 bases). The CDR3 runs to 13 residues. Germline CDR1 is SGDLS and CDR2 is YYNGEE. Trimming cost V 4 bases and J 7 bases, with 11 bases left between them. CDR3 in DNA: TGTGCCAGCAGCCCCCAGGGCCTCGGGGAGCTGTTTTTT. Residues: CASSPQGLGELFF.

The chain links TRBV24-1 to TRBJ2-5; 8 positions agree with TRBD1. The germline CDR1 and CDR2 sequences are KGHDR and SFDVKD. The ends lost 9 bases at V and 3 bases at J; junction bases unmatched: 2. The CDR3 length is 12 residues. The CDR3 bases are TGTGCCACCCGGGACAGGAAAGAGACCCAGTACTTC. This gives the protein CATRDRKETQYF.

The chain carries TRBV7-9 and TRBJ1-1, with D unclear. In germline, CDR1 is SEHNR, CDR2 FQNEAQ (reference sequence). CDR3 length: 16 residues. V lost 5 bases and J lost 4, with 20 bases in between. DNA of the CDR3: TGTGCCAGCAGCCTTGGGCCGGGAAGGACTTCCACTGAAGCTTTCTTT. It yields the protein CASSLGPGRTSTEAFF.